The rows below give T cell receptor beta chains drawn from one sample of a study of T cell changes during pregnancy in multiple sclerosis. Data came from immunoSEQ multiplex PCR; TCRdb stores just in-frame clones and leaves some out. The sample holds about 70,000 clones; around nine tenths are singletons and the top ten take roughly 1.4%. The material sequenced was peripheral blood, taken in the third trimester of pregnancy. Source of these receptors: a female donor in good health, enrolled as a control in a pregnancy study. The CDR3 runs from the conserved cysteine through the conserved F or W. A D gene is named only where the DNA matches it firmly. The size of a clone is reported for some rows only, either as once, few or many, or as a class for expanded clones.

j_call d_call v_call clone_size cdr3_aa cdr3_nt
TRBJ1-5 TRBD1 TRBV9 . CASSVGDSYSNQPQHF TGTGCCAGCAGCGTAGGGGACAGCTATAGCAATCAGCCCCAGCATTTT
TRBJ2-1 . TRBV30 once CAWSVFAGPYNEQFF TGTGCCTGGAGTGTATTCGCGGGTCCCTACAATGAGCAGTTCTTC
TRBJ2-1 . TRBV6-1 few CASPGSSREQFF TGTGCCAGTCCAGGGTCCTCCCGAGAGCAGTTCTTC
TRBJ1-6 . TRBV18 . CASSPRETGGPLHF TGTGCCAGCTCACCGCGGGAGACGGGAGGACCCCTCCACTTT
TRBJ1-2 TRBD1 TRBV10-2 . CASSGTGREYGYTF TGCGCCAGCAGTGGGACAGGGAGGGAGTATGGCTACACCTTC
TRBJ1-2 . TRBV18 once CASSQGVAGYGYTF TGTGCCAGCTCACAGGGAGTTGCGGGCTATGGCTACACCTTC
TRBJ1-2 . TRBV6-5 . CASSLQGFPPYGYTF TGTGCCAGCAGTTTACAGGGTTTTCCCCCTTATGGCTACACCTTC
TRBJ2-7 TRBD1 TRBV2 . CAIDFRDRTNEQYF TGTGCCATCGATTTCCGGGACAGGACGAACGAGCAGTACTTC
TRBJ2-7 TRBD2 TRBV2 . CASSRTSGGPYEQYF TGTGCCAGCAGTCGTACTAGCGGGGGCCCCTACGAGCAGTACTTC
TRBJ2-2 TRBD1 TRBV6-6 . CASTRDRLTGELFF TGTGCCAGCACCAGGGACAGGTTGACCGGGGAGCTGTTTTTT
TRBJ1-2 . TRBV7-9 . CASSSAGNDYGYTF TGTGCCAGCAGCTCCGCGGGGAACGACTATGGCTACACCTTC
TRBJ2-7 TRBD2 TRBV19 . CASSLRAGAYEQYF TGTGCCAGTAGTCTAAGAGCGGGAGCCTACGAGCAGTACTTC
TRBJ2-7 . TRBV6-1 once CASTVYYEQYF TGTGCCAGCACGGTGTACTACGAGCAGTACTTC
TRBJ1-3 . TRBV27 . CASSPGQSIGSGNTIYF TGTGCCAGCAGTCCCGGACAGAGCATAGGTTCTGGAAACACCATATATTTT
TRBJ1-5 . TRBV2 . CASSGQGSHQPQHF TGTGCCAGCAGTGGTCAGGGGAGTCATCAGCCCCAGCATTTT
TRBJ2-7 TRBD1 TRBV5-1 . CASSLAPGQGIYEQYF TGCGCCAGCAGCTTGGCCCCGGGACAGGGGATATACGAGCAGTACTTC
TRBJ2-5 TRBD2 TRBV5-4 . CASSFGGVEETQYF TGTGCCAGCAGCTTCGGGGGGGTCGAGGAGACCCAGTACTTC
TRBJ1-2 . TRBV7-2 . CASSLAVGASSYGYTF TGTGCCAGCAGCTTAGCGGTAGGGGCCAGCTCCTATGGCTACACCTTC
TRBJ1-2 TRBD1 TRBV2 . CASSDRDRLDGYTF TGTGCCAGCAGTGACCGGGACAGGCTAGATGGCTACACCTTC
TRBJ2-5 TRBD1 TRBV6-5 once CASSGTGRETQYF TGTGCCAGCAGTGGGACAGGGAGGGAGACCCAGTACTTC
TRBJ2-7 TRBD1 TRBV29-1 . CSARRTGSYEQYF TGCAGCGCCCGAAGGACAGGATCCTACGAGCAGTACTTC
TRBJ2-1 TRBD1 TRBV19 . CASSISGQGINEQFF TGTGCCAGTAGTATTAGTGGACAGGGGATTAATGAGCAGTTCTTC
TRBJ2-2 TRBD2 TRBV9 . CASSTRTSGGLGGELFF TGTGCCAGCAGCACCCGGACTAGCGGGGGCCTTGGGGGGGAGCTGTTTTTT
TRBJ2-5 . TRBV4-1 . CASSQDGGARSKETQYF TGCGCCAGCAGCCAAGATGGTGGGGCCCGAAGTAAAGAGACCCAGTACTTC